These 26 T cell receptor beta chains were all obtained from the same sample, sequenced in a study of cytotoxic CD8 clonotypes in ibrutinib-treated CLL. Sequenced by immunoSEQ multiplex PCR; TCRdb stores in-frame clones only, minus some. This table holds tens of thousands of clones, about 86% found once. The sequencing here drew on PBMCs, taken before ibrutinib treatment. The receptors derive from a human donor with chronic lymphocytic leukemia.

The table lists this clone with a few counts. This chain links TRBV5-1 with TRBJ2-2, with 10 bases identical to TRBD2. The CDR3 has 14 amino acids. The V and J ends lost 4 bases and 9 bases, in that order; junction bases with no gene match: 6. In germline, CDR1 is SGHRS, CDR2 YFSETQ. The CDR3 DNA reads TGCGCCAGCAGCATTGGACTAGCGGCCTGGGAGCTGTTTTTT. It encodes CASSIGLAAWELFF. The full variable domain, with the rest looked up from reference TRBV5-1 and TRBJ2-2, is KAGVTQTPRYLIKTRGQQVTLSCSPISGHRSVSWYQQTPGQGLQFLFEYFSETQRNKGNFPGRFSGRQFSNSRSEMNVSTLELGDSALYLCASSIGLAAWELFFGEGSRLTVL.

This chain links TRBV10-1 with TRBJ2-4, with 7 nucleotides matching TRBD2. J gave up 0 bases and V 7 bases, and 6 bases lay outside the gene matches. Germline-derived CDR1 and CDR2 are WNHNN and SYGVQD (reference sequence). The CDR3 has 15 residues. In nucleotides, the CDR3 is TGCGCCAGCAACCCGTGCGGGAGAGCCAAAAACATTCAGTACTTC. It specifies CASNPCGRAKNIQYF.

V is TRBV19 and J is TRBJ1-5; 7 positions match TRBD1. Losses at the gene ends were 5 bases for V and 1 base for J; bases not matched to a gene: 5. There are 15 residues in the CDR3. Germline CDR1 LNHDA, CDR2 SQIVND (reference sequence). CDR3 sequence: CASSARQGSNQPQHF. The CDR3 nucleotides read TGTGCCAGTAGTGCCCGACAGGGAAGCAATCAGCCCCAGCATTTT.

CDR3 residues: CASSTRTSGTGEQFF. In DNA form, the CDR3 reads TGTGCCAGCAGCACCCGGACTAGCGGGACAGGTGAGCAGTTCTTC. V usage is TRBV11-2 and J usage is TRBJ2-1; the match to TRBD2 covers 12 bases. Germline CDR1 reads SGHAT; CDR2 reads FQNNGV. The CDR3 has 15 residues. Trimming cost V 5 bases and J 9 bases; bases outside gene matches: 8.

This clone appeared once. The gene calls are TRBV18 and TRBJ2-1; D possibly corresponds to TRBD1 (6 bases). The CDR3 is made up of 16 amino acids. Trimming removed 0 bases at V and 9 bases at J, with 18 bases between. Germline values: CDR1 KGHSH, CDR2 LQKENI. The CDR3 loop is CASSPPATPRGGEQFF. For the CDR3, the DNA is TGTGCCAGCTCACCACCGGCGACTCCCAGGGGTGGTGAGCAGTTCTTC.

This clone occurred once. The gene calls are TRBV7-8 and TRBJ1-5, with D uncertain. This CDR3 spans 16 amino acids. Germline V gives CDR1 SGHVS, CDR2 FQNEAQ. Trimming took 1 base from V and 7 from J, leaving 17 bases between them. Here the CDR3 DNA reads TGTGCCAGCAGCTTAGATCCGGGCATTTCCGCGCAGCCCCAGCATTTT. It yields the protein CASSLDPGISAQPQHF.

This clone appeared a single time. The DNA for the CDR3 is TGTGCCAGCAGCTCGCCGGGACTCCAAGAGACCCAGTACTTC. It codes for CASSSPGLQETQYF. The chain joins TRBV7-2 to TRBJ2-5, with D perhaps matching TRBD2 (6 bases). Trimming stripped 4 bases from V and 1 base from J, with 10 bases between. Germline assignment: CDR1 SGHTA and CDR2 FQGNSA. The CDR3 length is 14 residues.

The chain combines TRBV9 with TRBJ2-3; 11 nucleotides match TRBD2. CDR3 length equals 17 residues. J lost 0 bases, V lost 0 bases, and 3 bases had no gene match. CDR1 is SGDLS, CDR2 YYNGEE, per germline. The CDR3 bases are TGTGCCAGCAGCGTAGCGGGACTAGCGGTAAGCACAGATACGCAGTATTTT. It specifies CASSVAGLAVSTDTQYF.

The rearrangement joins TRBV7-8 to TRBJ1-4, with 11 bases lining up with TRBD1. Germline CDR1 is SGHVS and CDR2 is FQNEAQ. The CDR3 has 17 residues. With V trimmed by 7 bases and J by 3 bases, 10 bases remained unmatched. For the CDR3, the DNA is TGTGCCAGCAACCACGGACAGGGGGCTTCTGCTAATGAAAAACTGTTTTTT. Its protein is CASNHGQGASANEKLFF.

Of note for this clone: One end of the junction does not line up with germline, which may come from a read error. The rearrangement uses TRBV12-5 and TRBJ2-2, with D unclear. The CDR3 runs to 12 residues. Germline CDR1 LGHNT, CDR2 FRNRAP. As DNA, the CDR3 is TGTGCTAGTGGGTTGGGCACCGGGGAGCTGTTTTTT. It encodes CASGLGTGELFF.

This chain uses TRBV5-4 with TRBJ2-3, with D hard to call. Germline lookup yields CDR1 SGHNT and CDR2 YYREEE (reference sequence). The CDR3 is made up of 15 amino acids. Trimming took off 0 bases at V and 1 base at J, with 9 bases between the two ends. CDR3: CASSLEGRGTDTQYF. CDR3 DNA sequence: TGTGCCAGCAGCTTGGAAGGTCGGGGCACAGATACGCAGTATTTT.

This sequence joins TRBV5-4 and TRBJ2-1; D may be TRBD2 (6 bases). The CDR3 contains 15 residues. Germline CDR1 is SGHNT and CDR2 is YYREEE (reference sequence). The V end was cut by 2 bases, the J end by 10 bases, with 19 bases between. The CDR3 sequence: CASSFVLAGRREQFF. The CDR3 region has the DNA TGTGCCAGCAGCTTTGTACTAGCCGGGAGACGGGAGCAGTTCTTC.

The chain employs TRBV12-5 and TRBJ1-1; maybe TRBD1 (5 bases). The CDR3 has 15 amino acids. Germline V gene sequence: CDR1 LGHNT, CDR2 FRNRAP. V was pared by 7 bases and J by 9 bases, with 24 bases between. CDR3 residues: CASDIPGTPGSKAFF. In DNA, the CDR3 is TGTGCTAGTGACATCCCGGGGACTCCAGGCTCTAAAGCTTTCTTT.

The chain employs TRBV19 and TRBJ1-1; D possibly corresponds to TRBD1 (5 bases). Germline V gene sequence: CDR1 LNHDA, CDR2 SQIVND (reference sequence). This CDR3 region has 14 residues. Trimming pared 6 bases from V and 4 bases from J, leaving 15 bases between. CDR3 nucleotide sequence: TGTGCCAGTAGGCCCCCAGGGCGCGGCACTGAAGCTTTCTTT. This codes for CASRPPGRGTEAFF.

The chain has TRBV2 and TRBJ2-1; no clear D gene. Germline V gives CDR1 SNHLY, CDR2 FYNNEI. V was cut by 4 bases and J by 4 bases, with 11 bases left in between. The CDR3 loop spans 14 amino acids. The CDR3 sequence: CASSGHPLYNEQFF. CDR3 DNA sequence: TGTGCCAGCAGTGGACACCCATTATACAATGAGCAGTTCTTC.

This chain links TRBV7-6 with TRBJ2-3; D remains ambiguous. CDR1 and CDR2 from the germline V gene are SGHVS and FNYEAQ. V dropped 4 bases and J dropped 4 bases, with 15 bases sitting between them. CDR3 size: 15 residues. Here the CDR3 reads CASSSAAPWADTQYF. The CDR3 DNA is TGTGCCAGCAGCTCCGCTGCGCCGTGGGCAGATACGCAGTATTTT.

The chain has TRBV7-9 and TRBJ2-3, with D possibly matching TRBD1 (6 bases). The V gene's germline CDR1 is SEHNR and CDR2 FQNEAQ (reference sequence). With 4 bases removed from V and 3 bases from J, the gap between germline ends came to 17 bases. The CDR3 spans 16 residues. CDR3 sequence (DNA): TGTGCCAGCAGCTACTCCAGGACAGTTATGACAGATACGCAGTATTTT. Translating gives CASSYSRTVMTDTQYF.

The genes are TRBV27 and TRBJ1-2; 8 nucleotides agree with TRBD1. CDR3 length: 15 amino acids. Germline V gene lookup returns CDR1 MNHEY and CDR2 SMNVEV (reference sequence). The V and J ends lost 0 bases and 3 bases, in that order; junction bases with no gene match: 3. As DNA, the CDR3 is TGTGCCAGCAGTTTATCGAACAGGGGGTACTATGGCTACACCTTC. It specifies CASSLSNRGYYGYTF.

This chain joins TRBV7-3 and TRBJ2-7; D is possibly TRBD2 (6 bases). From germline, CDR1 is SGHTA and CDR2 FQGTGA. This CDR3 region has 15 residues. V was shortened by 5 bases and J by 7 bases, with 21 bases between the two germline ends. The CDR3 bases are TGTGCCAGCAGCCCGTCCGGGACTTCCCAATCTGAGCAGTACTTC. Its translation is CASSPSGTSQSEQYF.

The CDR3 is CASSLNNVAGELFF. The DNA of the CDR3 is TGTGCCAGCAGCTTAAATAACGTGGCCGGGGAGCTGTTTTTT. The rearrangement uses TRBV11-3 and TRBJ2-2; unclear D gene. V was trimmed by 2 bases and J by 6 bases, leaving 10 bases between them. Germline V lookup: CDR1 SGHNT, CDR2 YENEEA. The CDR3 runs 14 residues.

The V and J genes are TRBV11-2 and TRBJ1-4, with D possibly being TRBD1 (6 bases). This CDR3 comprises 15 residues. Trimming cost V 5 bases and J 2 bases, with 12 bases left between them. The V gene's germline CDR1 is SGHAT and CDR2 FQNNGV. Written as DNA, the CDR3 is TGTGCCAGCAGCCAAGTACAGGGTACTAATGAAAAACTGTTTTTT. Its protein product is CASSQVQGTNEKLFF.

The gene calls are TRBV7-7 and TRBJ2-1; 7 positions match TRBD2. CDR3 length equals 15 residues. The germline V gene encodes CDR1 SSHAT and CDR2 FNYEAQ (reference sequence). Germline trimming cut 5 bases from V and 2 bases from J; bases unmatched to any gene: 6. The CDR3 loop is CASSPGAGPYNEQFF. In nucleotides, the CDR3 is TGTGCCAGCAGCCCCGGAGCGGGACCCTACAATGAGCAGTTCTTC.

V usage is TRBV7-9 and J usage is TRBJ2-1; D is undetermined. The germline V and J ends were trimmed by 1 base and 8 bases, with 9 bases remaining between them. Germline V gene data show CDR1 as SEHNR and CDR2 as FQNEAQ (reference sequence). This CDR3 is 13 amino acids long. CDR3 in DNA: TGTGCCAGCAGCTTAGATGCCAGCCATGAGCAGTTCTTC. As protein: CASSLDASHEQFF.

The CDR3 is CASSLAGLNTGELFF. The CDR3 DNA follows: TGTGCCAGCAGCTTAGCCGGACTAAACACCGGGGAGCTGTTTTTT. The gene calls are TRBV11-2 and TRBJ2-2; a weak D match, TRBD2 (6 bases). CDR1 SGHAT and CDR2 FQNNGV come from the germline V gene. Trimming removed 1 base from V and 2 bases from J, with 8 bases in between. The CDR3 has 15 amino acids.

The chain carries TRBV28 and TRBJ2-6, with 7 bases that match TRBD1. With 6 bases clipped from V and 0 bases from J, the junction kept 11 bases outside the gene matches. The CDR3 covers 18 residues. In germline, CDR1 is MDHEN, CDR2 SYDVKM. CDR3 protein: CASSPTGEGSSGANVLTF. In DNA, the CDR3 is TGTGCCAGCAGCCCTACAGGGGAAGGAAGCTCTGGGGCCAACGTCCTGACTTTC.

This chain connects TRBV28 to TRBJ2-3, with 8 bases aligning to TRBD2. Germline V gene sequence: CDR1 MDHEN, CDR2 SYDVKM. This CDR3 spans 15 amino acids. Unmatched junction bases numbered 9, after V lost 5 bases and J lost 5 bases. The CDR3 DNA sequence: TGTGCCAGCAGTCCTCAACTTAGCGGGGTAGATACGCAGTATTTT. Protein product: CASSPQLSGVDTQYF.